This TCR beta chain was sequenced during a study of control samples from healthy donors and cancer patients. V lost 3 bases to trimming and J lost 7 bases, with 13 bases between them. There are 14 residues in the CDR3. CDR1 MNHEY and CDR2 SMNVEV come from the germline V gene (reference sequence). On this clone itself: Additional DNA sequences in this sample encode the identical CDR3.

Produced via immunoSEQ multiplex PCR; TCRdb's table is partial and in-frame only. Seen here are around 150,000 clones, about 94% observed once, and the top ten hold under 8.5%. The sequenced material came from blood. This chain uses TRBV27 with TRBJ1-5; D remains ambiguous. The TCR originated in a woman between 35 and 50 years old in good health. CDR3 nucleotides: TGTGCCAGCAGTTTCTCGTCCTTAGGACAGCCCCAGCATTTT. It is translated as CASSFSSLGQPQHF.